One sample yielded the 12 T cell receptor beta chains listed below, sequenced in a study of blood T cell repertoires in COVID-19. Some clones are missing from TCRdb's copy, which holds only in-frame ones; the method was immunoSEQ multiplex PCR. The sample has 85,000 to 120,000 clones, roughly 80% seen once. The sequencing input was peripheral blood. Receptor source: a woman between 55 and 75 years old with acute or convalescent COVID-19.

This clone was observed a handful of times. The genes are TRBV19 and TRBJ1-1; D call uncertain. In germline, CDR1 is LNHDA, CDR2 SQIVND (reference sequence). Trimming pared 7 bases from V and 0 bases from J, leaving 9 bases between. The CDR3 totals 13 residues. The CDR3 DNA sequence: TGTGCCAGTACCGAGGGAATGAACACTGAAGCTTTCTTT. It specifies CASTEGMNTEAFF.

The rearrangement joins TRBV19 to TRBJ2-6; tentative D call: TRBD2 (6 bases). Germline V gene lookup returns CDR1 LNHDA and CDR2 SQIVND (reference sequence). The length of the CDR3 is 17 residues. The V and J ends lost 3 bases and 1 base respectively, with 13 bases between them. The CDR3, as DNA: TGTGCCAGTAGTATCCGGGGGAAAGAATCTGGGGCCAACGTCCTGACTTTC. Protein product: CASSIRGKESGANVLTF.

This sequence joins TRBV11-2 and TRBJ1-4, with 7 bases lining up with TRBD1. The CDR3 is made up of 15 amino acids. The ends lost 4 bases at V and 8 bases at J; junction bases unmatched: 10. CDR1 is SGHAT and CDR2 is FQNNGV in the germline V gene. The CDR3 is CASSSRQGGGEKLFF. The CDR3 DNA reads TGTGCCAGCAGCTCCCGTCAGGGGGGTGGGGAAAAACTGTTTTTT. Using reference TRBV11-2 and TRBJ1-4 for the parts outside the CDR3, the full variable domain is EAGVAQSPRYKIIEKRQSVAFWCNPISGHATLYWYQQILGQGPKLLIQFQNNGVVDDSQLPKDRFSAERLKGVDSTLKIQPAKLEDSAVYLCASSSRQGGGEKLFFGSGTQLSVL.

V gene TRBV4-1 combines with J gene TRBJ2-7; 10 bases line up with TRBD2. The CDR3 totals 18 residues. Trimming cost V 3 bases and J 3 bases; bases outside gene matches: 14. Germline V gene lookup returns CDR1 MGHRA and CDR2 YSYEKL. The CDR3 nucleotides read TGCGCCAGCAGCCACCTAGACTTTCTAGCGGGGGCCTACTACGAGCAGTACTTC. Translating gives CASSHLDFLAGAYYEQYF.

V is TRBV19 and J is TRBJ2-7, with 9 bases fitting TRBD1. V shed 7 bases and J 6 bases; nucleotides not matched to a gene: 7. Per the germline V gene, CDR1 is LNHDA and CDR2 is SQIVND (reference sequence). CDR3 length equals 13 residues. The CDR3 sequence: CASTRGQGAEQYF. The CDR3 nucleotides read TGTGCCAGTACCCGGGGACAGGGCGCCGAGCAGTACTTC.

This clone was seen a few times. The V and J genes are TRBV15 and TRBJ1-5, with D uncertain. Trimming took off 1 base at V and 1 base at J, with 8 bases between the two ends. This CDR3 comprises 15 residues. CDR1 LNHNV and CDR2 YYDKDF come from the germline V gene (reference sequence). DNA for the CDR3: TGTGCCACCAGCAGAGGTTGGCAGAGCAATCAGCCCCAGCATTTT. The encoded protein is CATSRGWQSNQPQHF.

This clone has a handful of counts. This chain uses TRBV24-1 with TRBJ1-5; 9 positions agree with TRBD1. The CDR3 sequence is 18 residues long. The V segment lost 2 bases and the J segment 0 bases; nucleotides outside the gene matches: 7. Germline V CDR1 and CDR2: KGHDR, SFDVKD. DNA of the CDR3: TGTGCCACCAGTGATTGGGACAGGGCAGCTAATAGCAATCAGCCCCAGCATTTT. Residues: CATSDWDRAANSNQPQHF.

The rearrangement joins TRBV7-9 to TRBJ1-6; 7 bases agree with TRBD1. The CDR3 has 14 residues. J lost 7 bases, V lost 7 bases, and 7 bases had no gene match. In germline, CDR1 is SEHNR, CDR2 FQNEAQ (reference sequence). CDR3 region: CASTLGQSNSPLHF. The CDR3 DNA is TGTGCCAGCACCTTGGGACAGTCGAATTCACCCCTCCACTTT.

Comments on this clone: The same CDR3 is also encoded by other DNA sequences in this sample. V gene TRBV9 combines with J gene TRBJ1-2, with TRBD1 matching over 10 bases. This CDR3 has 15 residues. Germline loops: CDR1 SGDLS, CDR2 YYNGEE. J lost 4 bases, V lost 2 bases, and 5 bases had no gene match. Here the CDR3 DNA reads TGTGCCAGCAGCGTTGCGACAGGGGGCGGCTATGGCTACACCTTC. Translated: CASSVATGGGYGYTF. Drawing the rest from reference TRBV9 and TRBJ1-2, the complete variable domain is DSGVTQTPKHLITATGQRVTLRCSPRSGDLSVYWYQQSLDQGLQFLIQYYNGEERAKGNILERFSAQQFPDLHSELNLSSLELGDSALYFCASSVATGGGYGYTFGSGTRLTVV.

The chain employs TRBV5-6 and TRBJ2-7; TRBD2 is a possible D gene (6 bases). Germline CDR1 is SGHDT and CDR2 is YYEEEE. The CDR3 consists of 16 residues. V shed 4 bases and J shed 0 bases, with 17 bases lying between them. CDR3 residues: CASSAPGRTNSYEQYF. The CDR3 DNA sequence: TGTGCCAGCAGCGCTCCGGGACGGACTAACTCCTACGAGCAGTACTTC.

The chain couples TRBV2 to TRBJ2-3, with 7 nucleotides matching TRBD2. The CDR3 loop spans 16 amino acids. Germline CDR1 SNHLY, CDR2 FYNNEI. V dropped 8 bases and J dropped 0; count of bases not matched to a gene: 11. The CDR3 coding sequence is TGTGCCAGCTTGGGGCGGGGGTCCCCTAGCACAGATACGCAGTATTTT. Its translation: CASLGRGSPSTDTQYF.

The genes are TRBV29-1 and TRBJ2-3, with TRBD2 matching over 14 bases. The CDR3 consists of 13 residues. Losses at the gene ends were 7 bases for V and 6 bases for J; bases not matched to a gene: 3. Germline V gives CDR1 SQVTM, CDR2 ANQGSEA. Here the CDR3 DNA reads TGCAGCGCTGGGACTAGCGGGAGTGATACGCAGTATTTT. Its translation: CSAGTSGSDTQYF.